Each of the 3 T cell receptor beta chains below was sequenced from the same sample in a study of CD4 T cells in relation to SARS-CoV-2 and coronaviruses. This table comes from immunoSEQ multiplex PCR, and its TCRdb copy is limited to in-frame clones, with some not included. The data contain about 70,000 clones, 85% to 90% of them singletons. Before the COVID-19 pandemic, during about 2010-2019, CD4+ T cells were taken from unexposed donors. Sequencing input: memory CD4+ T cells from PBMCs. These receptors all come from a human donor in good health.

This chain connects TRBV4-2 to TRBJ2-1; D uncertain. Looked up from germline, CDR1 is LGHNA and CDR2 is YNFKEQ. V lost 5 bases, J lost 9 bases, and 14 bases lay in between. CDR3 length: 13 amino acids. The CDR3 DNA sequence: TGTGCCAGCAGCGCCGAGACATTTTCTGAGCAGTTCTTC. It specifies CASSAETFSEQFF.

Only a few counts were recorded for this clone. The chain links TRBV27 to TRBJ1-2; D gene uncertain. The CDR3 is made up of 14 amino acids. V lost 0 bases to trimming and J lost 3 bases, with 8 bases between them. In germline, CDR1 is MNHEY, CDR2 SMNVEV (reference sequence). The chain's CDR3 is CASSLSYTDYGYTF. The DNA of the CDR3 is TGTGCCAGCAGTTTATCGTACACTGACTATGGCTACACCTTC.

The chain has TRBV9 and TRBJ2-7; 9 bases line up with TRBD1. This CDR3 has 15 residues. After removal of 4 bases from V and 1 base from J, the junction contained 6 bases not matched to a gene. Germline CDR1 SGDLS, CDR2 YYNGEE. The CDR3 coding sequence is TGTGCCAGCAGCCCCCGGACAGGGGATTCCTACGAGCAGTACTTC. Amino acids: CASSPRTGDSYEQYF.